The TCR beta chain under discussion was sequenced for a study of human T cells and chemical hapten exposure. Study observations and caveats: Clustering by CDR3 similarity yielded significantly more large clusters from expanded TCRs than controls. No shift was seen in TCRs above 1 in 1000 frequency with DPC sensitization.

The time point: pre-sensitization, week 0. This sample's treatment: therapeutic diphenylcyclopropenone sensitization with weekly scalp DPC. This clonotype was detected many times. The antigen is not known. As originally analysed: Sample TCR counts, which ranged from about 20,000 to 750,000, had a median of roughly 96,000. TCRdb re-derived calls from the RACE reads in MiXCR, one entry per CDR3 protein. The authors' filters were not applied to this entry. The sample lists about 120,000 distinct CDR3 sequences; 13% were seen once. V gave up 3 bases and J gave up 1 base, with 6 bases separating them. The CDR3 extends over 13 amino acids. Germline loops: CDR1 SGHVS, CDR2 FNYEAQ.

Sequences were derived from whole blood, sampled in connection with sensitization to the hapten diphenylcyclopropenone (DPC). The source is a woman between 18 and 29 years old with alopecia areata. Some clones in this sample may be carry-over from other donors' samples. The rearrangement joins TRBV7-6 to TRBJ1-2, with D maybe TRBD1 (5 bases). The CDR3 DNA reads as TGTGCCAGCAGCTTGACAGTTAACTATGGCTACACCTTC. Amino acids: CASSLTVNYGYTF.